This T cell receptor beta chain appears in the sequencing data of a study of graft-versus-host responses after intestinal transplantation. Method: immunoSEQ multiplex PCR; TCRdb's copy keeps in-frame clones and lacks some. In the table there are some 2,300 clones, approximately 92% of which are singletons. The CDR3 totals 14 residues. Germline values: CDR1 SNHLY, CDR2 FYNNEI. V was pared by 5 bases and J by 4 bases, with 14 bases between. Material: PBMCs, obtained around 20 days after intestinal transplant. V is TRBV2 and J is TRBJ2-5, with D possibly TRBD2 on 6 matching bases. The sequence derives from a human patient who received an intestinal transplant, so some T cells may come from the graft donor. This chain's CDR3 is CASSLAGIRETQYF. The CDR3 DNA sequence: TGTGCCAGCAGTTTGGCGGGGATTAGAGAGACCCAGTACTTC.